Presented here are 18 T cell receptor beta chains from one specimen sequenced in a study of T cells in Graves' hyperthyroidism and ophthalmopathy. Amplification yielded TCR beta CDR3 regions, with RNA transcripts as the source. Initially, a first-round RT-PCR of the TCR CDR3 employed the HTBI primer set. A single record per CDR3 protein comes from TCRdb applying MiXCR to the multiplex PCR reads. Among 490,000 or so distinct CDR3 sequences listed, roughly 23% were seen once. The sequenced sample was blood. The receptors were gathered from a woman in her seventies with Graves' ophthalmopathy.

This clonotype was detected a few times. V usage is TRBV6-2 or TRBV6-3 and J usage is TRBJ1-5, with TRBD1 matching 10 bases. V lost 4 bases to trimming and J lost 0 bases; unmatched junction nucleotides: 18. The germline CDR1 and CDR2 sequences are MNHEY and SVGEGT. This CDR3 contains 21 residues. CDR3 sequence: CASSSSTRTGGLLLSNQPQHF. The CDR3 DNA reads as TGTGCCAGCAGTTCCTCAACTAGGACAGGGGGACTTCTTCTTAGCAATCAGCCCCAGCATTTT.

The table lists this clonotype with many counts. This chain connects TRBV6-5 to TRBJ2-1; D may match TRBD1 or TRBD2 (5 bases each). Trimming shortened V by 2 bases and J by 7 bases, and 15 bases separated the two germline ends. The length of the CDR3 is 15 residues. Germline loops: CDR1 MNHEY, CDR2 SVGAGI. CDR3 loop: CASSYKKEGPNEQFF. The CDR3 coding sequence is TGTGCCAGCAGTTACAAGAAAGAGGGACCAAATGAGCAGTTCTTC.

This chain connects TRBV9 to TRBJ1-1; tentatively, D is TRBD1 (6 bases). V was trimmed by 4 bases and J by 0 bases, leaving 13 bases between them. The CDR3 is 15 amino acids. CDR1 SGDLS and CDR2 YYNGEE come from the germline V gene. This CDR3 is CASSLGGAMNTEAFF. Here the CDR3 DNA reads TGTGCCAGCAGCTTGGGGGGCGCGATGAACACTGAAGCTTTCTTT.

The rearrangement uses TRBV6-1 and TRBJ2-5; 8 bases agree with TRBD1. V shed 2 bases and J 5 bases; nucleotides not matched to a gene: 7. The CDR3 runs 15 residues. The germline V gene has CDR1 MNHNS and CDR2 SASEGT. CDR3 protein: CASSENRGSRETQYF. Written as DNA, the CDR3 is TGTGCCAGCAGTGAAAACAGGGGGAGTCGGGAGACCCAGTACTTC.

A few counts support this clonotype. The chain has TRBV24-1 and TRBJ2-2; 8 bases are a match to TRBD1. Germline CDR1 KGHDR, CDR2 SFDVKD. The junction had 10 bases not matched to a gene; V was cut back by 7 bases and J by 4 bases. The CDR3 contains 16 residues. This CDR3 reads CATSQGGTGSTGELFF. In nucleotides, the CDR3 is TGTGCCACCAGCCAAGGGGGGACAGGATCCACCGGGGAGCTGTTTTTT.

This clonotype was recorded a few times. V and J are TRBV9 and TRBJ2-3; TRBD2 aligns across 12 bases. This CDR3 spans 17 amino acids. Trimming cost V 0 bases and J 0 bases; bases outside gene matches: 2. Germline CDR1 and CDR2: SGDLS and YYNGEE. CDR3 loop: CASSVGGTSGSTDTQYF. CDR3 coding DNA: TGTGCCAGCAGCGTAGGCGGGACTAGCGGGAGCACAGATACGCAGTATTTT.

The CDR3 loop reads CASSRAEGAYNEQFF. For the CDR3, the DNA is TGTGCCAGTAGTAGGGCGGAGGGAGCCTACAATGAGCAGTTCTTC. The J gene is TRBJ2-1, the V gene TRBV19, with TRBD2 as a possible D gene (6 bases). The CDR3 is 15 amino acids. The V end lost 4 bases, the J end lost 2 bases, and 12 bases lay between the germline ends. In germline, CDR1 is LNHDA, CDR2 SQIVND (reference sequence).

This clonotype was seen ten or more times. CDR3 coding DNA: TGTGCCAGCAGTTTATATGGCTACACCTTC. Its translation is CASSLYGYTF. This sequence joins TRBV2 and TRBJ1-2, with D unclear. The CDR3 contains 10 residues. V dropped 5 bases and J dropped 5 bases, with 3 bases sitting between them. Germline V gives CDR1 SNHLY, CDR2 FYNNEI.

The sample holds many counts of this clonotype. V is TRBV12-3 or TRBV12-4 and J is TRBJ2-7, with 9 bases identical to TRBD2. This CDR3 has 15 amino acids. After removal of 3 bases from V and 2 bases from J, the junction contained 5 bases not matched to a gene. The CDR3 region has the DNA TGTGCCAGCAGTTTGGCAGCGGGAGGCCCCTACGAGCAGTACTTC. It yields the protein CASSLAAGGPYEQYF.

This clonotype was counted only a few times. The CDR3 sequence: CASSFHTGNTGELFF. The CDR3 DNA sequence: TGCGCCAGCAGCTTTCATACAGGGAACACCGGGGAGCTGTTTTTT. The chain links TRBV5-1 to TRBJ2-2; possible D gene TRBD1, 5 bases. V shed 2 bases and J shed 1 base, with 9 bases lying between them. Germline values: CDR1 SGHRS, CDR2 YFSETQ. CDR3 length equals 15 residues.

This clonotype was counted at least ten times. The chain combines TRBV12-3 or TRBV12-4 with TRBJ1-6; maybe TRBD1 (5 bases). The V end was cut by 3 bases, the J end by 7 bases, with 7 bases between. The CDR3 has 13 amino acids. The CDR3 spells CASSFGDNSPLHF. The CDR3 DNA is TGTGCCAGCAGTTTTGGGGACAATTCACCCCTCCACTTT.

This chain joins TRBV11-2 and TRBJ2-7, with 7 bases matching TRBD2. The J segment lost 2 bases and the V segment lost 1 base, leaving 14 bases of the junction unmatched. CDR3 length equals 18 residues. CDR1 is SGHAT, CDR2 FQNNGV, per germline. As DNA, the CDR3 is TGTGCCAGCAGCTTAGTTGTAAGAGGGTCTAGCGGTCCCTACGAGCAGTACTTC. Translated, it gives CASSLVVRGSSGPYEQYF.

This clonotype appeared a few times. V usage is TRBV6-5 and J usage is TRBJ2-7; no reliable D call. Germline V gene lookup returns CDR1 MNHEY and CDR2 SVGAGI. The length of the CDR3 is 16 residues. V gave up 3 bases and J gave up 2 bases, with 17 bases separating them. For the CDR3, the DNA is TGTGCCAGCAGTTATTATCGAGGAGCCACAACCTACGAGCAGTACTTC. This sequence encodes CASSYYRGATTYEQYF.

Notes on this clonotype: A far larger clone differs by one base, so this is likely a read error. The J gene is TRBJ2-7, the V gene TRBV11-2, with D hard to call. The length of the CDR3 is 11 residues. Germline V gene sequence: CDR1 SGHAT, CDR2 FQNNGV. The CDR3: CASSFSYVQYF. CDR3 nucleotide sequence: TGTGCCAGCAGCTTCTCCTACGTGCAGTACTTC.

This clonotype appeared once. The junction shows a germline mismatch at one end, possibly a read error. The gene calls are TRBV7-9 and TRBJ2-1; 8 positions match TRBD2. The germline CDR1 and CDR2 sequences are SEHNR and FQNEAQ (reference sequence). The CDR3 has 15 amino acids. The chain's CDR3 is CASSLGAGVYNGQFF. In nucleotides, the CDR3 is TGTGCCAGCAGCTTAGGAGCGGGGGTGTACAATGGGCAGTTCTTC.

The V gene is TRBV4-2, the J gene TRBJ2-1; 9 nucleotides agree with TRBD2. Germline V gene data show CDR1 as LGHNA and CDR2 as YNFKEQ. CDR3 length: 12 residues. V lost 2 bases to trimming and J lost 13 bases; unmatched junction nucleotides: 3. CDR3 sequence: CASSQNSGRQFF. The CDR3 bases are TGTGCCAGCAGCCAAAATAGCGGGAGACAGTTCTTC.

As for this clonotype: Being one base from a much bigger clone, this may be a read error. As the CDR3 is not closed by the conserved phenylalanine or tryptophan, this likely results from a read error. The chain links TRBV12-3 or TRBV12-4 to TRBJ2-2, with 9 nucleotides matching TRBD2. J was trimmed by 3 bases and V by 5 bases; bases with no gene match: 4. CDR3 length equals 15 residues. CDR3 DNA: TGTGCCAGCAGTAGGCGGGAGGGCCACACCGGGGAGCTGTTTCTT. It yields the protein CASSRREGHTGELFL.

The sample holds many counts of this clonotype. The V gene is TRBV5-1, the J gene TRBJ2-7; D could derive from TRBD1 or TRBD2 (5 bases each). The length of the CDR3 is 12 residues. With 3 bases removed from V and 5 bases from J, the gap between germline ends came to 9 bases. Germline lookup yields CDR1 SGHRS and CDR2 YFSETQ. The CDR3 DNA reads as TGCGCCAGCAGCTGGGACGGAAACGAGCAGTACTTC. Its protein product is CASSWDGNEQYF.